This TCR beta chain was obtained from a study of T cells in Graves' hyperthyroidism and ophthalmopathy. This CDR3 is 11 amino acids long. Trimming left V 3 bases short and J 2 bases short, with 5 bases between. Per the germline V gene, CDR1 is DFQATT and CDR2 is SNEGSKA (reference sequence). Authors of the study amplified TCR beta CDR3 regions from RNA transcripts. RT-PCR in the first round (using the HTBI primer set) targeted the TCR CDR3. TCRdb called the multiplex PCR reads again in MiXCR, with one record for every CDR3 protein. Altogether about 290,000 distinct CDR3 sequences are present, 15% to 20% being singletons, with the ten largest covering less than 70%. This clonotype has ten or more counts.

The V call is TRBV20-1, the J call TRBJ2-7; D not resolved. This sequence was found in a woman aged 55-70 years with Graves' ophthalmopathy. The source material was blood. This chain's CDR3 is CSASGTYEQYF. CDR3 sequence (DNA): TGCAGTGCTAGTGGGACCTACGAGCAGTACTTC.